The 7 T cell receptor beta chains in this list originate from one sample, sequenced in a study of T cell responses to AZD1222 COVID-19 vaccine. This table comes from immunoSEQ multiplex PCR, and its TCRdb copy is limited to in-frame clones, with some not included. The sample gives around 94,000 clones, approximately 91% of which show up once; less than 20% is in the top ten. Sequenced material: peripheral blood, taken on day 0 of AZD1222 vaccination. These receptors were taken from an adult in good health.

This chain joins TRBV7-2 and TRBJ1-1; no firm D call. The ends were cut back, 7 bases at V and 6 bases at J, with 24 bases in the middle. The V gene's germline CDR1 is SGHTA and CDR2 FQGNSA. This CDR3 is 16 amino acids long. The CDR3 DNA reads as TGTGCCAGCACCCCGGACCGGTGGGGAGGGAGGGCTGAAGCTTTCTTT. Residues: CASTPDRWGGRAEAFF.

The genes are TRBV12-3 or TRBV12-4 and TRBJ1-5; D is unclear. The CDR3 runs 13 residues. The V and J ends lost 3 bases and 5 bases respectively, with 8 bases between them. The CDR3 bases are TGTGCCAGCAGTTTCGACAACTATCAGCCCCAGCATTTT. This gives the protein CASSFDNYQPQHF.

The rearrangement joins TRBV27 to TRBJ1-5; the match to TRBD1 covers 7 bases. V lost 5 bases to trimming and J lost 1 base; unmatched junction nucleotides: 5. CDR3 length: 15 amino acids. Germline loops: CDR1 MNHEY, CDR2 SMNVEV (reference sequence). The CDR3 region is CASSPRQGSNQPQHF. Here the CDR3 DNA reads TGTGCCAGCAGTCCTCGACAGGGAAGCAATCAGCCCCAGCATTTT.

This sequence joins TRBV27 and TRBJ1-5; no clear D gene. Trimming pared 0 bases from V and 5 bases from J, leaving 8 bases between. The CDR3 runs to 14 residues. Germline values: CDR1 MNHEY, CDR2 SMNVEV (reference sequence). The CDR3 sequence: CASSLSAAHQPQHF. The CDR3 DNA is TGTGCCAGCAGTTTATCTGCCGCCCATCAGCCCCAGCATTTT.

J is TRBJ2-6 and V is TRBV6-1, with D perhaps given as TRBD1 or TRBD2 (5 bases each). V was trimmed by 4 bases and J by 0 bases, leaving 16 bases between them. Per germline, CDR1 MNHNS and CDR2 SASEGT. This CDR3 is 18 amino acids long. The CDR3 is CASSALPGPLSGANVLTF. DNA for the CDR3: TGTGCCAGCAGTGCACTTCCGGGACCCCTCTCTGGGGCCAACGTCCTGACTTTC.

The chain employs TRBV27 and TRBJ1-5, with unresolved D. CDR1 is MNHEY and CDR2 is SMNVEV in the germline V gene (reference sequence). This CDR3 contains 14 residues. V gave up 1 base and J gave up 6 bases, with 10 bases separating them. CDR3 nucleotides: TGTGCCAGCAGTTTATTCGGGGTAGGTCAGCCCCAGCATTTT. Translation gives CASSLFGVGQPQHF.

CDR3 residues: CASKGLEREQYF. The CDR3 DNA is TGTGCCAGCAAGGGACTAGAGCGCGAGCAGTACTTC. The gene calls are TRBV2 and TRBJ2-7; 8 nucleotides line up with TRBD2. J gave up 6 bases and V 7 bases, and 5 bases lay outside the gene matches. Germline V gives CDR1 SNHLY, CDR2 FYNNEI. The CDR3 runs to 12 residues.